This is a list of T cell receptor beta chains from one sample in a study of T cell responses to AZD1222 COVID-19 vaccine. Measured with immunoSEQ multiplex PCR; TCRdb has only the in-frame clones, and not every one. Among 150,000 to 200,000 clones listed, around 86% were seen once. The material sequenced was peripheral blood, taken on day 0 of MenACWY control vaccination. These TCRs come from an adult in good health. Each CDR3 is given with its conserved first and last residue. Each record gives: clone size, J gene, D gene, V gene, CDR3 DNA, CDR3 protein. The D gene is left open where the match is weak. Only part of the rows carry a size: once, few, many, or a class if the clone is expanded.

>-|TRBJ1-1|-|TRBV6-5
TGTGCCAGCAAAGATCGGGGGAACACTGAAGCTTTCTTT
CASKDRGNTEAFF
>-|TRBJ1-2|-|TRBV6-5
TGTGCCAGCAGTTACCAGACTAACTATGGCTACACCTTC
CASSYQTNYGYTF
>few|TRBJ1-2|-|TRBV28
TGTGCCAGCACCTGGGTTTCTGGCTACACCTTC
CASTWVSGYTF
>-|TRBJ1-1|TRBD1|TRBV6-2/TRBV6-3
TGTGCCAGCAGTTCGACAGGGGGATATACTGAAGCTTTCTTT
CASSSTGGYTEAFF
>-|TRBJ2-7|-|TRBV11-2
TGTGCCAGCAGCATAAAAGGGCAGGGCGCTACTTCCTACGAGCAGTACTTC
CASSIKGQGATSYEQYF
>-|TRBJ2-3|-|TRBV11-2
TGTGCCAGCATGGTACCGTCCACAGATACGCAGTATTTT
CASMVPSTDTQYF
>-|TRBJ2-5|TRBD1|TRBV30
TGTGCCTGGAGTCTCACCGGGACAGCCCAAGAGACCCAGTACTTC
CAWSLTGTAQETQYF
>-|TRBJ2-1|TRBD2|TRBV20-1
TGCAGTGCTAGTGTTAGCGGGAGCCGCGAGCAGTTCTTC
CSASVSGSREQFF
>once|TRBJ2-2|-|TRBV6-2/TRBV6-3
TGTGCCAGCAGTTACTCGGGCCAGAGCCCCACCGGGGAGCTGTTTTTT
CASSYSGQSPTGELFF
>-|TRBJ2-7|-|TRBV7-9
TGTGCCAGCAGCCCTAGCTCGGGGCTACCCTACGAGCAGTACTTC
CASSPSSGLPYEQYF
>-|TRBJ2-7|TRBD2|TRBV7-2
TGTGCCAGCAGCAAAAGCGGGGTAGCGGGAGCCCCCACACTCTACGAGCAGTACTTC
CASSKSGVAGAPTLYEQYF